Listed below are T cell receptor beta chains from one sample, sequenced in a study of cytomegalovirus exposure and HLA in healthy donors. Generated by immunoSEQ multiplex PCR, the TCRdb table keeps only in-frame clones and is missing some. The sample lists about 120,000 clones, about 76% occurring once. Material: PBMCs. The receptor set was obtained from a woman aged 40 to 49 in good health and CMV-seronegative. The CDR3 runs from the conserved cysteine through the conserved F or W.

v_gene	j_gene	CDR3aa
TRBV11-2	TRBJ2-7	CASSLGRGEQYF
TRBV28	TRBJ1-2	CASSSPGTGGGYTF
TRBV2	TRBJ1-2	CASSPGLYGYTF
TRBV6-1	TRBJ2-7	CASSEQEPGAYAYEQYF
TRBV9	TRBJ2-3	CASSARGLIVADTQYF
TRBV18	TRBJ2-1	CASSPSGGAVNEQFF
TRBV28	TRBJ2-7	CASTRDYSYEQYF
TRBV7-2	TRBJ2-5	CASSHRTSGSETQYF
TRBV7-3	TRBJ1-2	CASSLVAGKGYGYTF
TRBV6-5	TRBJ1-2	CASRPGGVYGYTF
TRBV11-2	TRBJ2-5	CASSTLDRRYQETQYF
TRBV7-9	TRBJ1-1	CASSLAFGTKAFF
TRBV27	TRBJ1-2	CASSPLAGTGAYGYTF
TRBV5-1	TRBJ2-7	CASSLDRASGSGFRYEQYF
TRBV9	TRBJ2-7	CASSEGLAGPYEQYF
TRBV27	TRBJ1-2	CASGLGLNYGYTF
TRBV7-8	TRBJ2-5	CASSRLAGGERIQETQYF
TRBV28	TRBJ1-4	CASSFRGQGREKLFF
TRBV4-2	TRBJ2-3	CASSQLSGGLEDTDTQYF
TRBV20-1	TRBJ1-1	CSARRRDRAF
TRBV7-9	TRBJ1-2	CASSLSGLSYGYTF
TRBV5-1	TRBJ2-3	CASSSDSLGDTQYF
TRBV7-3	TRBJ1-1	CASSGYRGLQLNTEAFF
TRBV28	TRBJ2-7	CASSMSLGRQYF
TRBV4-3	TRBJ1-3	CASSQDGGFGNTIYF
TRBV5-1	TRBJ2-1	CASSEHNEQFF
TRBV27	TRBJ1-6	CASSLSGLGAASPLHF
TRBV23-1	TRBJ1-2	CASGQTLAVGYGYTF
TRBV5-1	.	CASSWTGDYEQYF
TRBV2	TRBJ2-7	CANRGDGYEQYF
TRBV4-1	TRBJ2-7	CASSQDEGRYYEQYF
TRBV7-8	TRBJ2-5	CASSLWGGVDRGETQYF
TRBV6-6	TRBJ1-4	CASREFTTNEKLFF
TRBV7-9	TRBJ1-2	CASSPPKGCGYTF
TRBV18	TRBJ1-4	CASSPGTGGEKLFF
TRBV7-9	TRBJ2-2	CASSLFSGRQGYTGELFF
TRBV6-5	TRBJ2-1	CASSYSTPDIYNEQFF
TRBV2	TRBJ2-7	CASRWTGGTYEQYF
TRBV19	TRBJ1-2	CASSYRELYGYTF
TRBV27	TRBJ2-1	CASSWLAGEETMRFF
TRBV4-2	TRBJ2-3	CASSQVTGKNTDTQYF
TRBV5-1	TRBJ2-3	CASSSREADTQYF
TRBV6-6	TRBJ1-6	CASSYPGGSNSPLHF
TRBV15	TRBJ1-3	CATSALRGGGNTIYF
TRBV5-6	TRBJ2-2	CASSSYTGELFF
TRBV9	TRBJ2-1	CASSVAGTAYNEQFF
TRBV7-6	TRBJ1-2	CASSGRADKTNF
TRBV27	TRBJ2-2	CASSFSGQGTTGELFF
TRBV4-1	TRBJ2-7	CASSQVAGQGAYEQYF
TRBV6-6	TRBJ1-2	CASSYGALSGYGYTF